A single TCR beta chain is shown here with its context. The antigen is undetermined. Next came a second PCR, run for roughly 7 to 12 cycles, which used a sample-barcoded 5' primer along with a J-beta primer mix. Tagging of each cDNA molecule was performed by a template-switch adaptor with 12 random nucleotides. TCRdb processed the 5' RACE reads anew with MiXCR; each CDR3 protein has one entry. The table records about 1.8 million distinct CDR3 sequences, about 50% of them present only once. This entry is derived from a study of blood T cells in healthy people across ages. Overall study findings and caveats: Both naive CD4+ cell counts and diversity were greater in long-lived donors than in aged donors.

CDR3 length: 13 amino acids. V gave up 3 bases and J gave up 0 bases, with 6 bases separating them. CDR1 LNHDA and CDR2 SQIVND come from the germline V gene (reference sequence). Sequencing was carried out using blood. The chain carries TRBV19 and TRBJ2-7; a possible D gene is TRBD2 (5 bases). The sequence was obtained from a woman aged 40 to 50 in good health. CDR3 sequence: CASSMGSSYEQYF. The CDR3 coding sequence is TGTGCCAGTAGTATGGGGAGCTCCTACGAGCAGTACTTC.